This entry describes one T cell receptor beta chain. The CDR3 length is 14 residues. CDR1 and CDR2 from the germline V gene are SGHTS and YDEGEE. Trimming removed 2 bases at V and 4 bases at J, with 9 bases between. The table came from immunoSEQ multiplex PCR; TCRdb's copy has only in-frame clones and leaves some out. The table lists about 140,000 clones, roughly 76% of them singletons. The data belong to a study of blood T cell repertoires in COVID-19. Study background: Spain, Italy and the United States supplied samples that represented acute and convalescent COVID-19.

The source of this sequence is a woman aged 50 to 60 with active or convalescent COVID-19. Sequenced sample: peripheral blood. This sequence joins TRBV5-8 and TRBJ2-2; D call uncertain. The CDR3 DNA reads TGTGCCAGCAGCTTATTGCGCGGCACCGGGGAGCTGTTTTTT. Translated: CASSLLRGTGELFF.